A single sample gave rise to the 3 T cell receptor beta chains below, sequenced in a study of blood T cells in healthy people across ages. Combining a sample-barcoded 5' primer with a J-beta primer mix, a second PCR ran for about 6 to 12 cycles. TCRdb itself ran the 5' RACE reads through MiXCR, one entry per CDR3 protein. The sample holds about a million distinct CDR3 sequences, less than 45% seen once. The sequenced sample was blood. The receptors stem from a young man in good health.

This clonotype was counted only a few times. This rearrangement joins TRBV11-2 to TRBJ1-1; perhaps TRBD1 as D (6 bases). CDR3 length equals 13 residues. V was cut by 5 bases and J by 11 bases, with 18 bases left in between. Looked up from germline, CDR1 is SGHAT and CDR2 is FQNNGV. CDR3 sequence: CASSNQAGTWAFF. The CDR3 DNA reads as TGTGCCAGCAGCAATCAGGCCGGGACATGGGCTTTCTTT.

This clonotype has just a few counts. The chain couples TRBV4-1 to TRBJ1-5; D gene unclear. The CDR3 is 17 amino acids. V was shortened by 1 base and J by 3 bases, with 16 bases between the two germline ends. Per germline, CDR1 MGHRA and CDR2 YSYEKL. CDR3 amino acids: CASSQVQTGSFNQPQHF. The CDR3 region has the DNA TGCGCCAGCAGCCAAGTCCAAACCGGGTCTTTCAATCAGCCCCAGCATTTT.

The chain combines TRBV7-9 with TRBJ1-1; D unresolved. Per germline, CDR1 SEHNR and CDR2 FQNEAQ (reference sequence). V lost 6 bases to trimming and J lost 2 bases, with 16 bases between them. The CDR3 runs to 15 residues. The CDR3 protein is CASSIEPDGNTEAFF. The CDR3 DNA reads as TGTGCCAGCAGTATTGAACCGGACGGAAACACTGAAGCTTTCTTT.